The TCR beta chain described here comes from a study of cytomegalovirus exposure and HLA in healthy donors. This CDR3 has 15 residues. Trimming at V came to 3 bases and at J to 3 bases, leaving 7 bases not matched to a gene. CDR1 is MNHNS, CDR2 SASEGT, per germline. This clone was counted once. Use of 60 Vbeta and 13 Jbeta primers characterized the PCR. The table came from immunoSEQ multiplex PCR; TCRdb's copy has only in-frame clones and leaves some out. The table records about 190,000 clones, more than 65% of them present only once. This chain joins TRBV6-1 and TRBJ2-7; TRBD1 matches 8 bases. The source of this sequence is a man aged 35 to 55 in good health and CMV-seropositive. Sequenced: PBMCs. CDR3 region: CASSEGADRVYEQYF. DNA of the CDR3: TGTGCCAGCAGTGAGGGGGCGGACAGGGTCTACGAGCAGTACTTC.